This TCR beta chain was recovered during a study of post-analysis software for immune sequencing data. Sequencing libraries made from TCR beta cDNA carried unique molecular identifiers. TCRdb fed the PCR reads into MiXCR, producing one record per CDR3 protein. Of some 500,000 distinct CDR3 sequences listed, over 35% were seen once; the top ten hold 9.5% to 13%. The study, taken as a whole, reports: TRBV segments more frequent in patients than in controls numbered about five and included TRBV5-6, TRBV5-1 and TRBV20-1.

A few counts support this clonotype. Its cognate antigen is unknown. The V and J ends lost 4 bases and 3 bases respectively, with 13 bases between them. CDR3 length: 13 residues. Germline V gene sequence: CDR1 SQVTM, CDR2 ANQGSEA. The TCR originated in a girl aged 5-17 years with multiple sclerosis. Material: blood. V and J are TRBV29-1 and TRBJ2-7; a weak D match, TRBD1 (5 bases). The chain's CDR3 is CSVARDNGYEQYF. The CDR3 bases are TGCAGCGTTGCCAGGGATAATGGCTACGAGCAGTACTTC.